This passage covers 32 T cell receptor beta chains from one sample sequenced in a study of T-cell memory formation after mild COVID-19 (dated by TCRdb to about 2021). The library was built by means of 5' RACE. The sample was run on an Illumina NovaSeq 6000. The public sequencing data were trimmed at Q25 with fastp and processed into clonotypes with MiXCR by TCRdb, which kept only in-frame beta chains. Each CDR3 protein appears once, grouped with its most common genes and DNA. Present in this sample are 250,000 or so distinct CDR3 sequences, approximately 19% of which were seen just once. The ten largest clones capture approximately 22% of the sample. What was sequenced was PBMCs or a T cell subset sorted from them (not recorded which). These receptors were obtained from a man between 18 and 29 years old who had mild COVID-19 (a few samples of this study predate the infection). The sample titles of this study are shuffled in the database, so cell type and time point are left out; the donor was told from shared clones.

The chain uses TRBV6-5 and TRBJ1-1; D remains ambiguous. V lost 0 bases and J 2 bases, leaving 7 bases between the germline ends. The CDR3 loop spans 14 amino acids. Germline values: CDR1 MNHEY, CDR2 SVGAGI. CDR3 residues: CASSYSNINTEAFF. The CDR3 bases are TGTGCCAGCAGTTACTCAAATATAAACACTGAAGCTTTCTTT.

The chain has TRBV4-3 and TRBJ1-1; TRBD1 might be the D (5 bases). Trimming stripped 5 bases from V and 6 bases from J, with 22 bases between. Germline lookup yields CDR1 LGHNA and CDR2 YSLEER. CDR3 length: 16 residues. The CDR3 is CASSNEGITGTPEAFF. CDR3 in DNA: TGCGCCAGCAGCAATGAAGGAATAACCGGGACCCCTGAAGCTTTCTTT.

The chain joins TRBV5-1 to TRBJ2-6, with D tentatively TRBD2 (5 bases). Trimming took off 0 bases at V and 4 bases at J, with 11 bases between the two ends. The CDR3 sequence is 16 residues long. Germline CDR1 and CDR2: SGHRS and YFSETQ. The CDR3 protein is CASSLDGGLGANVLTF. Here the CDR3 DNA reads TGCGCCAGCAGCTTGGATGGAGGTCTCGGGGCCAACGTCCTGACTTTC.

There are many counts of this clonotype. The chain combines TRBV20-1 with TRBJ2-1; tentative D call: TRBD1 (5 bases). Germline CDR1 and CDR2: DFQATT and SNEGSKA (reference sequence). V was trimmed by 0 bases and J by 9 bases, leaving 12 bases between them. CDR3 length equals 13 residues. The CDR3 reads CSARDPPQGEQFF. CDR3 in DNA: TGCAGTGCTAGAGACCCCCCCCAGGGTGAGCAGTTCTTC.

The gene calls are TRBV5-6 and TRBJ2-3; D remains unclear. Between the trimmed V and J ends, which lost 2 bases and 4 bases, there was a span of 17 bases. The CDR3 contains 16 residues. Germline V lookup: CDR1 SGHDT, CDR2 YYEEEE. The chain's CDR3 is CASSFWGLRWADTQYF. As DNA, the CDR3 is TGTGCCAGCAGCTTCTGGGGTCTACGGTGGGCAGATACGCAGTATTTT.

The chain carries TRBV20-1 and TRBJ2-2, with D unresolved. Germline V CDR1 and CDR2: DFQATT, SNEGSKA (reference sequence). The CDR3 length is 11 residues. The V end lost 6 bases, the J end lost 3 bases, and 5 bases lay between the germline ends. In DNA, the CDR3 is TGCAGTGCAATCTACACCGGGGAGCTGTTTTTT. Encoded protein: CSAIYTGELFF.

V usage is TRBV20-1 and J usage is TRBJ2-5; the D is unclear. The CDR3 contains 13 residues. Germline CDR1 DFQATT, CDR2 SNEGSKA (reference sequence). V was clipped by 1 base and J by 5 bases, with 11 bases between them. CDR3 sequence reads: CSARGRLRETQYF. The CDR3 DNA reads as TGCAGTGCTAGAGGACGTCTCCGGGAGACCCAGTACTTC.

The chain combines TRBV10-3 with TRBJ2-3; TRBD2 matches 10 bases. V gave up 4 bases and J gave up 2 bases; unmatched junction bases: 3. CDR3 length equals 15 residues. In germline, CDR1 is ENHRY, CDR2 SYGVKD. CDR3 loop: CAISGLAGVTDTQYF. CDR3 DNA: TGTGCCATCAGTGGGCTAGCGGGGGTCACAGATACGCAGTATTTT.

V usage is TRBV7-8 and J usage is TRBJ2-2, with 7 nucleotides matching TRBD1. The CDR3 covers 14 residues. Germline V gene data show CDR1 as SGHVS and CDR2 as FQNEAQ. V lost 10 bases and J lost 1; bases outside the gene matches: 6. As DNA, the CDR3 is TGTGCCACCACCGGGACAGAGAACACCGGGGAGCTGTTTTTT. This sequence encodes CATTGTENTGELFF.

The chain uses TRBV14 and TRBJ1-3; no clear D. CDR3 length: 17 residues. CDR1 and CDR2 from the germline V gene are SGHDN and FVKESK. Trimming pared 10 bases from V and 0 bases from J, leaving 22 bases between. CDR3 region: CATLRNRSTFSGNTIYF. DNA for the CDR3: TGTGCCACCTTAAGAAATAGGAGTACGTTCTCTGGAAACACCATATATTTT.

This clonotype appeared a few times. It is unclear where the CDR3 begins or ends on the DNA, so no DNA is shown, and the CDR3 is as TCRdb lists it. The chain recombines TRBV27 with TRBJ2-5; TRBD1, the table's D call, lacks a check against the DNA. Germline assignment: CDR1 MNHEY and CDR2 SMNVEV (reference sequence). Including both end residues, the CDR3 is 13 amino acids long. CDR3 protein: CASSFGPGETQYF.

V is TRBV13 and J is TRBJ2-5; D not certain. The CDR3 runs to 13 residues. Trimming removed 1 base from V and 5 bases from J, with 8 bases in between. In germline, CDR1 is PRHDT, CDR2 FYEKMQ (reference sequence). The CDR3 sequence: CASSLAPRETQYF. The CDR3 DNA sequence: TGTGCCAGCAGCTTAGCCCCTCGGGAGACCCAGTACTTC.

This clonotype is termed medium-sized (0.01 to 0.1%). This rearrangement joins TRBV5-1 to TRBJ2-3; D ambiguous. The V gene's germline CDR1 is SGHRS and CDR2 YFSETQ. V dropped 2 bases and J dropped 1 base, with 8 bases sitting between them. This CDR3 contains 14 residues. In DNA, the CDR3 is TGCGCCAGCAGCTTCGAACGAGGCACAGATACGCAGTATTTT. Amino acids: CASSFERGTDTQYF. Filled out from reference TRBV5-1 and TRBJ2-3, the complete variable domain reads KAGVTQTPRYLIKTRGQQVTLSCSPISGHRSVSWYQQTPGQGLQFLFEYFSETQRNKGNFPGRFSGRQFSNSRSEMNVSTLELGDSALYLCASSFERGTDTQYFGPGTRLTVL.

The chain recombines TRBV19 with TRBJ1-1; TRBD1 might be the D (5 bases). CDR3 length: 14 residues. Germline V gene lookup returns CDR1 LNHDA and CDR2 SQIVND (reference sequence). V dropped 11 bases and J dropped 5 bases, with 21 bases sitting between them. CDR3 DNA sequence: TGTGCCGCGGGGCAGGGACGTGCGCGGACTGAAGCTTTCTTT. Protein: CAAGQGRARTEAFF.

The chain joins TRBV9 to TRBJ2-7; 7 positions match TRBD2. V shed 4 bases and J 3 bases; nucleotides not matched to a gene: 10. CDR3 length equals 15 residues. Germline CDR1 SGDLS, CDR2 YYNGEE. CDR3 loop: CASSPEAGRSYEQYF. CDR3 nucleotide sequence: TGTGCCAGCAGCCCTGAAGCGGGGAGAAGCTACGAGCAGTACTTC.

This rearrangement joins TRBV7-6 to TRBJ1-5, with D uncertain. The ends were cut back, 2 bases at V and 4 bases at J, with 12 bases in the middle. Per the germline V gene, CDR1 is SGHVS and CDR2 is FNYEAQ. CDR3 size: 15 residues. Written as DNA, the CDR3 is TGTGCCAGCAGCTTATCAACGGGGTTAAATCAGCCCCAGCATTTT. Residues: CASSLSTGLNQPQHF.

This clonotype was seen only a few times. The rearrangement uses TRBV6-5 and TRBJ1-2, with TRBD1 matching 8 bases. Germline CDR1 reads MNHEY; CDR2 reads SVGAGI. Trimming removed 5 bases from V and 7 bases from J; junction bases left unmatched: 9. This CDR3 spans 14 amino acids. The CDR3 coding sequence is TGTGCCAGCAGTCCGGACAGGGTAGGGTTTGGCTACACCTTC. Protein sequence: CASSPDRVGFGYTF.

This clonotype was counted a few times. J is TRBJ2-7 and V is TRBV24-1; 9 bases are shared with TRBD2. J lost 2 bases, V lost 5 bases, and 3 bases had no gene match. CDR1 and CDR2 (germline): KGHDR, SFDVKD. This CDR3 region has 14 residues. The CDR3 reads CATSGRTSAYEQYF. In nucleotides, the CDR3 is TGTGCCACCAGTGGGAGGACTAGCGCCTACGAGCAGTACTTC.

The chain joins TRBV5-1 to TRBJ2-2; D gene uncertain. The CDR3 covers 13 residues. Between the trimmed V and J ends, which lost 0 bases and 9 bases, there was a span of 9 bases. Germline CDR1 and CDR2: SGHRS and YFSETQ. CDR3 sequence (DNA): TGCGCCAGCAGCTTGGAAGGGAATCGGGAGCTGTTTTTT. Its protein product is CASSLEGNRELFF.

The rearrangement links TRBV6-2 or TRBV6-3 to TRBJ1-2, with 7 bases lining up with TRBD1. The CDR3 has 15 residues. The ends lost 6 bases at V and 0 bases at J; junction bases unmatched: 7. Germline V gives CDR1 MNHEY, CDR2 SVGEGT. CDR3 nucleotides: TGTGCCAGCAGAGACAGGGACGATACTAACTATGGCTACACCTTC. As protein: CASRDRDDTNYGYTF.

This clonotype was counted a few times. This chain connects TRBV4-2 to TRBJ1-5; D is ambiguous. The CDR3 contains 16 residues. V lost 0 bases and J lost 0, with 9 bases in between. In germline, CDR1 is LGHNA, CDR2 YNFKEQ. The CDR3 sequence: CASSQDVGYSNQPQHF. The CDR3 DNA sequence: TGTGCCAGCAGCCAAGATGTAGGATATAGCAATCAGCCCCAGCATTTT.

This clonotype came up once. The chain employs TRBV5-1 and TRBJ2-5, with 7 bases lining up with TRBD2. The CDR3 contains 17 residues. The ends lost 0 bases at V and 5 bases at J; junction bases unmatched: 13. The germline V gene has CDR1 SGHRS and CDR2 YFSETQ. The CDR3: CASSLAVSAGEGETQYF. The CDR3 nucleotides read TGCGCCAGCAGCTTGGCCGTGTCCGCGGGGGAAGGGGAGACCCAGTACTTC. Using reference TRBV5-1 and TRBJ2-5 for the parts outside the CDR3, the full variable domain is KAGVTQTPRYLIKTRGQQVTLSCSPISGHRSVSWYQQTPGQGLQFLFEYFSETQRNKGNFPGRFSGRQFSNSRSEMNVSTLELGDSALYLCASSLAVSAGEGETQYFGPGTRLLVL.

The chain is built from TRBV4-1 and TRBJ1-2, with 8 bases identical to TRBD1. The CDR3 contains 13 residues. The V and J ends lost 6 bases and 4 bases, in that order; junction bases with no gene match: 4. Germline V CDR1 and CDR2: MGHRA, YSYEKL. The CDR3 DNA is TGCGCCAGCAGGCGGACAGGGCTCTATGGCTACACCTTC. Translated: CASRRTGLYGYTF.

V usage is TRBV2 and J usage is TRBJ1-1; D gene ambiguous. Trimming stripped 6 bases from V and 3 bases from J, with 14 bases between. Germline V gives CDR1 SNHLY, CDR2 FYNNEI. The CDR3 consists of 14 residues. CDR3 nucleotides: TGTGCCAGCAGCACCAGCCCGGCAGACACTGAAGCTTTCTTT. Amino acid sequence: CASSTSPADTEAFF.

V is TRBV7-6 and J is TRBJ1-5; D gene ambiguous. Per the germline V gene, CDR1 is SGHVS and CDR2 is FNYEAQ. The CDR3 totals 15 residues. V was clipped by 1 base and J by 4 bases, with 11 bases between them. The CDR3 coding sequence is TGTGCCAGCAGCTTAGAACCCTTTCGGAATCAGCCCCAGCATTTT. Amino acid sequence: CASSLEPFRNQPQHF.

The chain has TRBV6-1 and TRBJ2-2, with 9 bases lining up with TRBD1. The germline V gene encodes CDR1 MNHNS and CDR2 SASEGT. V was pared by 7 bases and J by 7 bases, with 4 bases of the junction left unmatched. The CDR3 extends over 13 amino acids. The CDR3: CASTETGGGELFF. The CDR3 nucleotides read TGTGCCAGCACTGAGACAGGGGGCGGGGAGCTGTTTTTT.

This clonotype was picked up a small number of times. CDR3 sequence (DNA): TGTGCCATCGGCAGGGCGGACACTGAAGCTTTCTTT. This codes for CAIGRADTEAFF. The J gene is TRBJ1-1, the V gene TRBV10-3; the D gene is possibly TRBD1 (5 bases). Germline CDR1 reads ENHRY; CDR2 reads SYGVKD. V gave up 8 bases and J gave up 3 bases, with 10 bases separating them. This CDR3 is 12 amino acids long.

This clonotype was detected only a few times. The chain joins TRBV5-1 to TRBJ2-3; D perhaps matches TRBD1 (5 bases). CDR1 is SGHRS, CDR2 YFSETQ, per germline. Trimming left V 3 bases short and J 2 bases short, with 10 bases between. This CDR3 has 14 residues. CDR3: CASSSDSVTDTQYF. DNA for the CDR3: TGCGCCAGCAGCTCCGACAGTGTCACAGATACGCAGTATTTT. Complete variable domain (other parts from reference TRBV5-1 and TRBJ2-3): KAGVTQTPRYLIKTRGQQVTLSCSPISGHRSVSWYQQTPGQGLQFLFEYFSETQRNKGNFPGRFSGRQFSNSRSEMNVSTLELGDSALYLCASSSDSVTDTQYFGPGTRLTVL.

This chain uses TRBV15 with TRBJ1-3; maybe TRBD1 (6 bases). The V gene's germline CDR1 is LNHNV and CDR2 YYDKDF (reference sequence). The V end lost 5 bases, the J end lost 2 bases, and 13 bases lay between the germline ends. CDR3 length equals 15 residues. The CDR3 spells CATSPGVQAGNTIYF. The CDR3 nucleotides read TGTGCCACCAGCCCAGGGGTTCAGGCTGGAAACACCATATATTTT.

In its sample, this clonotype was seen a few times. The rearrangement joins TRBV12-3 or TRBV12-4 to TRBJ2-1; tentative D call: TRBD2 (6 bases). This CDR3 region has 15 residues. V lost 4 bases and J 8 bases, leaving 18 bases between the germline ends. CDR3 region: CASSSSDIAVDEQFF. As DNA, the CDR3 is TGTGCCAGCAGTTCTTCCGACATAGCGGTTGATGAGCAGTTCTTC.

This chain uses TRBV5-1 with TRBJ2-3; D may be TRBD1 or TRBD2 (5 bases each). The V and J ends lost 5 bases and 0 bases respectively, with 13 bases between them. This CDR3 is 15 amino acids long. Germline CDR1 and CDR2: SGHRS and YFSETQ. CDR3 in DNA: TGCGCCAGCAGTTTACCGGGACGAAGCACAGATACGCAGTATTTT. Translation gives CASSLPGRSTDTQYF.

This clonotype was detected ten times or more. This chain uses TRBV6-4 with TRBJ2-1; tentatively, D is TRBD2 (7 bases). The CDR3 runs 19 residues. V was cut by 6 bases and J by 0 bases, with 24 bases left in between. Germline V lookup: CDR1 MRHNA, CDR2 SNTAGT. The CDR3 coding sequence is TGTGCCAGCAGCCCCGGTGGGGCGGGGGCCGCGAGCTCCTACAATGAGCAGTTCTTC. This sequence encodes CASSPGGAGAASSYNEQFF.